The 29 T cell receptor beta chains listed next were all sequenced from one sample in a study of shared clonotypes between healthy human individuals. Some clones are missing from TCRdb's copy, which holds only in-frame ones; the method was immunoSEQ multiplex PCR. The profile shows 500,000 to 550,000 clones, 90% to 96% of them singletons. The source material was naive CD4+ T cells sorted from blood. Subset indicated: CD45RA+ positively selected. The receptor source for this set is a woman aged 25 to 39 in good health.

Concerning this clone itself: Other DNA sequences in this specimen translate into the identical CDR3. The chain combines TRBV28 with TRBJ1-2, with TRBD1 matching 7 bases. From germline, CDR1 is MDHEN and CDR2 SYDVKM. The CDR3 consists of 12 residues. Losses at the gene ends were 2 bases for V and 8 bases for J; bases not matched to a gene: 2. The CDR3 here is CASSLGGGGYTF. CDR3 in DNA: TGTGCCAGCAGTTTAGGAGGGGGCGGCTACACCTTC.

The V call is TRBV19, the J call TRBJ2-3, with D perhaps TRBD1 (6 bases). Germline CDR1 is LNHDA and CDR2 is SQIVND (reference sequence). V shed 4 bases and J shed 0 bases, with 8 bases lying between them. The CDR3 spans 14 residues. In DNA, the CDR3 is TGTGCCAGTAGTAGACAGGCAAGCACAGATACGCAGTATTTT. The encoded protein is CASSRQASTDTQYF.

The chain links TRBV10-3 to TRBJ1-5; the match to TRBD1 covers 7 bases. CDR3 size: 13 residues. With V trimmed by 6 bases and J by 2 bases, 1 base remained unmatched. Germline lookup yields CDR1 ENHRY and CDR2 SYGVKD. CDR3: CAIRGTGNQPQHF. As DNA, the CDR3 is TGTGCCATCAGAGGGACAGGCAATCAGCCCCAGCATTTT.

The chain recombines TRBV18 with TRBJ2-5; D is perhaps TRBD1 (6 bases). This CDR3 contains 15 residues. The ends were cut back, 3 bases at V and 2 bases at J, with 13 bases in the middle. In germline, CDR1 is KGHSH, CDR2 LQKENI. The CDR3 bases are TGTGCCAGCTCACCGACAGGTCGTGGTCAAGAGACCCAGTACTTC. Amino acids: CASSPTGRGQETQYF.

This chain uses TRBV18 with TRBJ2-7, with TRBD1 identical over 7 bases. The CDR3 length is 17 residues. With V trimmed by 1 base and J by 7 bases, 16 bases remained unmatched. Germline-derived CDR1 and CDR2 are KGHSH and LQKENI. CDR3 nucleotides: TGTGCCAGCTCACCACAGGAGACAGGGACCGTTACTGAGGAGCAGTACTTC. This gives the protein CASSPQETGTVTEEQYF.

This clone was seen just once. The chain combines TRBV19 with TRBJ1-1; D uncertain. Trimming removed 8 bases at V and 5 bases at J, with 21 bases between. CDR3 length: 15 residues. Germline V gives CDR1 LNHDA, CDR2 SQIVND (reference sequence). CDR3 protein: CASAEAPWQKTEAFF. CDR3 coding DNA: TGTGCCAGTGCGGAAGCGCCCTGGCAAAAGACTGAAGCTTTCTTT.

Regarding this clone: This specimen includes other DNA sequences encoding the same CDR3. This chain uses TRBV7-9 with TRBJ2-7; no clear D gene. CDR1 SEHNR and CDR2 FQNEAQ come from the germline V gene (reference sequence). This CDR3 spans 11 amino acids. V lost 5 bases to trimming and J lost 0 bases, with 2 bases between them. The CDR3 is CASSLSYEQYF. The CDR3 nucleotides are TGTGCCAGCAGCCTCTCCTACGAGCAGTACTTC.

The CDR3 DNA is TGTGCCAGCAGTGAAGCGGGGTTAGAGACCCAGTACTTC. Translating it yields CASSEAGLETQYF. The V gene is TRBV6-1, the J gene TRBJ2-5; D gene uncertain. The CDR3 is 13 residues long. V lost 0 bases and J 4 bases, leaving 6 bases between the germline ends. Germline V gene sequence: CDR1 MNHNS, CDR2 SASEGT.

The J gene is TRBJ2-3, the V gene TRBV25-1; TRBD1 aligns across 8 bases. Germline trimming cut 10 bases from V and 2 bases from J; bases unmatched to any gene: 5. The CDR3 has 13 residues. CDR1 is MGHDK and CDR2 is SYGVNS in the germline V gene. The CDR3 loop reads CAIGTGITDTQYF. DNA for the CDR3: TGTGCCATAGGGACAGGTATCACAGATACGCAGTATTTT.

The V call is TRBV7-2, the J call TRBJ2-7; D is uncertain. CDR1 is SGHTA and CDR2 is FQGNSA in the germline V gene. Trimming pared 6 bases from V and 4 bases from J, leaving 7 bases between. The CDR3 length is 11 residues. CDR3 nucleotides: TGTGCCAGCAGGAAGAGGTACGAGCAGTACTTC. This codes for CASRKRYEQYF.

This clone showed up just once. This rearrangement joins TRBV9 to TRBJ2-1, with TRBD1 as a possible D gene (6 bases). The CDR3 is made up of 16 amino acids. V was trimmed by 3 bases and J by 9 bases, leaving 22 bases between them. Germline CDR1 is SGDLS and CDR2 is YYNGEE. CDR3 residues: CASSARGDTPLGEQFF. The CDR3 DNA follows: TGTGCCAGCAGCGCCAGGGGCGACACCCCACTCGGTGAGCAGTTCTTC.

V usage is TRBV9 and J usage is TRBJ2-3, with TRBD2 matching 10 bases. With V trimmed by 0 bases and J by 3 bases, 10 bases remained unmatched. Germline values: CDR1 SGDLS, CDR2 YYNGEE. CDR3 length: 18 amino acids. Here the CDR3 reads CASSVGASGSLTTDTQYF. The CDR3 nucleotides are TGTGCCAGCAGCGTAGGGGCTAGCGGGAGTTTGACAACAGATACGCAGTATTTT.

This clone came up once. The chain carries TRBV6-5 and TRBJ2-5; D possibly matches TRBD1 or TRBD2 (5 bases each). CDR1 and CDR2 from the germline V gene are MNHEY and SVGAGI. The CDR3 is made up of 16 amino acids. V lost 4 bases and J 4 bases, leaving 19 bases between the germline ends. The CDR3 reads CASSSESGTAIETQYF. CDR3 in DNA: TGTGCCAGCAGTTCCGAATCCGGGACGGCCATAGAGACCCAGTACTTC.

In its sample, this clone was seen once. The chain combines TRBV5-1 with TRBJ1-4, with D maybe TRBD1 (5 bases). The CDR3 is 15 amino acids. CDR1 and CDR2 from the germline V gene are SGHRS and YFSETQ. V was pared by 4 bases and J by 8 bases, with 18 bases between. CDR3 DNA sequence: TGCGCCAGCAGCCCATACAGGCTTCCAGGCGAAAAACTGTTTTTT. It encodes CASSPYRLPGEKLFF. The full variable domain, completed using reference TRBV5-1 and TRBJ1-4, is KAGVTQTPRYLIKTRGQQVTLSCSPISGHRSVSWYQQTPGQGLQFLFEYFSETQRNKGNFPGRFSGRQFSNSRSEMNVSTLELGDSALYLCASSPYRLPGEKLFFGSGTQLSVL.

The chain couples TRBV29-1 to TRBJ2-5, with 12 bases that match TRBD1. Per germline, CDR1 SQVTM and CDR2 ANQGSEA. Trimming cost V 0 bases and J 4 bases; bases outside gene matches: 6. The CDR3 sequence is 16 residues long. CDR3 residues: CSVEEWDRGLGETQYF. The CDR3 nucleotides read TGCAGCGTTGAAGAGTGGGACAGGGGGCTGGGAGAGACCCAGTACTTC.

This CDR3 is CASSLRSRQKSNYGYTF. CDR3 sequence (DNA): TGTGCCAGCAGCTTAAGATCGCGACAGAAATCTAACTATGGCTACACCTTC. The chain joins TRBV11-2 to TRBJ1-2, with D perhaps TRBD1 (5 bases). This CDR3 is built from 17 residues. Germline V gives CDR1 SGHAT, CDR2 FQNNGV. V gave up 2 bases and J gave up 0 bases, with 16 bases separating them.

The chain carries TRBV6-1 and TRBJ2-7; no clear D gene. Looked up from germline, CDR1 is MNHNS and CDR2 is SASEGT. Trimming stripped 0 bases from V and 0 bases from J, with 9 bases between. The CDR3 covers 15 residues. CDR3 nucleotides: TGTGCCAGCAGTGAAGCGCCCCAGAGCTCCTACGAGCAGTACTTC. Its protein product is CASSEAPQSSYEQYF.

V and J are TRBV6-1 and TRBJ1-3; tentative D call: TRBD1 (5 bases). Germline CDR1 MNHNS, CDR2 SASEGT. Trimming took 4 bases from V and 0 from J, leaving 10 bases between them. The CDR3 runs 15 residues. For the CDR3, the DNA is TGTGCCAGCAGTGGCTACAGGCTCTCTGGAAACACCATATATTTT. This sequence encodes CASSGYRLSGNTIYF.

The chain carries TRBV6-5 and TRBJ2-7; D call uncertain. The CDR3 has 11 residues. The V and J ends lost 2 bases and 5 bases respectively, with 4 bases between them. Germline V CDR1 and CDR2: MNHEY, SVGAGI. Here the CDR3 reads CASSYGHEQYF. In DNA form, the CDR3 reads TGTGCCAGCAGTTACGGTCACGAGCAGTACTTC.

The chain recombines TRBV11-3 with TRBJ2-5; 13 nucleotides align to TRBD2. In germline, CDR1 is SGHNT, CDR2 YENEEA. The CDR3 has 16 amino acids. The J segment lost 5 bases and the V segment lost 5 bases, leaving 8 bases of the junction unmatched. CDR3 sequence reads: CASSQGLAGEGETQYF. The CDR3 bases are TGTGCCAGCAGCCAAGGACTAGCGGGAGAGGGGGAGACCCAGTACTTC.

The rearrangement uses TRBV2 and TRBJ2-2; D ambiguous. The length of the CDR3 is 14 residues. Germline V gene data show CDR1 as SNHLY and CDR2 as FYNNEI. Trimming stripped 7 bases from V and 0 bases from J, with 9 bases between. CDR3 in DNA: TGTGCCAGCATACGCCGTCCGAACACCGGGGAGCTGTTTTTT. This sequence encodes CASIRRPNTGELFF. Full variable domain (outside the CDR3, taken from reference TRBV2 and TRBJ2-2): EPEVTQTPSHQVTQMGQEVILRCVPISNHLYFYWYRQILGQKVEFLVSFYNNEISEKSEIFDDQFSVERPDGSNFTLKIRSTKLEDSAMYFCASIRRPNTGELFFGEGSRLTVL.

This clone showed up just once. The chain has TRBV25-1 and TRBJ1-2; D is uncertain. Looked up from germline, CDR1 is MGHDK and CDR2 is SYGVNS. The CDR3 spans 13 residues. Trimming removed 2 bases at V and 1 base at J, with 5 bases between. As DNA, the CDR3 is TGTGCCAGCAGTGAAGGAGTTAACTATGGCTACACCTTC. Translated, it gives CASSEGVNYGYTF.

The gene calls are TRBV7-9 and TRBJ2-7; 10 bases match TRBD1. CDR1 and CDR2 (germline): SEHNR, FQNEAQ (reference sequence). V gave up 3 bases and J gave up 3 bases; unmatched junction bases: 2. CDR3 size: 14 residues. The CDR3: CASSFGDRGYEQYF. CDR3 sequence (DNA): TGTGCCAGCAGCTTCGGGGACAGGGGCTACGAGCAGTACTTC.

The chain recombines TRBV28 with TRBJ1-5, with D perhaps matching TRBD1 (6 bases). The CDR3 has 16 amino acids. The germline V gene encodes CDR1 MDHEN and CDR2 SYDVKM. Trimming removed 2 bases at V and 7 bases at J, with 18 bases between. In nucleotides, the CDR3 is TGTGCCAGCAGTTTAGGGGGCCGGAGGGGATGGCAGCCCCAGCATTTT. It encodes CASSLGGRRGWQPQHF.

V is TRBV30 and J is TRBJ2-7; the match to TRBD2 covers 14 bases. This CDR3 is 14 amino acids long. After removal of 2 bases from V and 12 bases from J, the junction contained 9 bases not matched to a gene. The germline V gene encodes CDR1 GTSNPN and CDR2 SVGIG (reference sequence). The CDR3: CAWSISGLAGGPYF. As DNA, the CDR3 is TGTGCCTGGAGTATCTCAGGACTAGCGGGAGGTCCGTACTTC.

V is TRBV6-1 and J is TRBJ2-3; 14 bases line up with TRBD2. Trimming took 2 bases from V and 4 from J; bases not matched to a gene: 8. CDR3 length: 18 residues. Germline CDR1 MNHNS, CDR2 SASEGT. Written as DNA, the CDR3 is TGTGCCAGCAGTGAACTTCGGACTAGCGGGAGGAAGGCAGATACGCAGTATTTT. It yields the protein CASSELRTSGRKADTQYF.

The V call is TRBV29-1, the J call TRBJ2-1; D may match TRBD1 or TRBD2 (5 bases each). This CDR3 spans 12 amino acids. Germline V gives CDR1 SQVTM, CDR2 ANQGSEA. With 2 bases removed from V and 8 bases from J, the gap between germline ends came to 10 bases. CDR3 sequence reads: CSVEMGVHEQFF. The CDR3 DNA is TGCAGCGTTGAAATGGGGGTCCATGAGCAGTTCTTC.

The rearrangement uses TRBV5-5 and TRBJ2-7; 11 bases are a match to TRBD2. The V and J ends lost 2 bases and 2 bases, in that order; junction bases with no gene match: 9. Per germline, CDR1 SGHKS and CDR2 YYEKEE (reference sequence). This CDR3 has 17 residues. For the CDR3, the DNA is TGTGCCAGCAGCTTCGGGACTAGCGGCGACTGGGCCTACGAGCAGTACTTC. It yields the protein CASSFGTSGDWAYEQYF.

This clone was seen a few times. Other DNA sequences within the sample encode an identical CDR3. This sequence joins TRBV2 and TRBJ1-5; D might be TRBD1 (6 bases). Trimming removed 6 bases from V and 0 bases from J, with 9 bases in between. The germline V gene encodes CDR1 SNHLY and CDR2 FYNNEI. This CDR3 region has 14 residues. The CDR3 region has the DNA TGTGCCAGCAGCGGACAGTATAGCAATCAGCCCCAGCATTTT. Its translation: CASSGQYSNQPQHF.